This entry lists 13 T cell receptor beta chains sequenced from one sample in a study of PD-L1 blockade in urothelial cancer. Measured with immunoSEQ multiplex PCR; TCRdb has only the in-frame clones, and not every one. In the table there are tens of thousands of clones, around 79% of which are singletons. This sample comprised PBMCs, obtained around atezolizumab (anti-PD-L1) treatment. These receptors were collected from a man between 65 and 80 years old with urothelial cancer.

The chain is built from TRBV30 and TRBJ2-2; 8 bases agree with TRBD2. Per germline, CDR1 GTSNPN and CDR2 SVGIG (reference sequence). Unmatched junction bases numbered 10, after V lost 3 bases and J lost 4 bases. The CDR3 runs to 16 residues. The CDR3 reads CAWRSLMAGGTGELFF. The CDR3 bases are TGTGCCTGGAGGTCCCTGATGGCGGGAGGCACCGGGGAGCTGTTTTTT.

V gene TRBV9 combines with J gene TRBJ2-1, with D perhaps matching TRBD2 (6 bases). Trimming stripped 4 bases from V and 2 bases from J, with 16 bases between. CDR1 and CDR2 from the germline V gene are SGDLS and YYNGEE. CDR3 length equals 16 residues. The CDR3, as DNA: TGTGCCAGCAGCACCTTGGGACTGCAGACCTACAATGAGCAGTTCTTC. Translation gives CASSTLGLQTYNEQFF.

The chain recombines TRBV7-3 with TRBJ2-3; 9 nucleotides align to TRBD1. Germline lookup yields CDR1 SGHTA and CDR2 FQGTGA. The CDR3 runs to 16 residues. V was clipped by 5 bases and J by 4 bases; unmatched bases: 10. CDR3 bases: TGTGCCAGCAGCCCCACCGGGACAGGGATTGCAGATACGCAGTATTTT. Translation: CASSPTGTGIADTQYF.

CDR3 nucleotide sequence: TGTGCCAGCAGCGGCGGTGGTGGGGCCAACGTCCTGACTTTC. This codes for CASSGGGGANVLTF. The chain carries TRBV9 and TRBJ2-6; D gene uncertain. The CDR3 has 14 amino acids. The V end lost 3 bases, the J end lost 3 bases, and 7 bases lay between the germline ends. From germline, CDR1 is SGDLS and CDR2 YYNGEE.

The rearrangement uses TRBV6-1 and TRBJ2-5; D is perhaps TRBD1 (6 bases). The germline V and J ends were trimmed by 5 bases and 0 bases, with 10 bases remaining between them. The CDR3 extends over 14 amino acids. In germline, CDR1 is MNHNS, CDR2 SASEGT. Here the CDR3 reads CASSPRTDQETQYF. The CDR3 DNA sequence: TGTGCCAGCAGTCCGCGGACAGACCAAGAGACCCAGTACTTC.

V and J are TRBV5-1 and TRBJ1-1, with TRBD1 matching 7 bases. Trimming took 3 bases from V and 4 from J; bases not matched to a gene: 3. Germline loops: CDR1 SGHRS, CDR2 YFSETQ. This CDR3 has 13 amino acids. The CDR3 DNA reads as TGCGCCAGCAGCTACGGACAGGCCACTGAAGCTTTCTTT. Amino acids: CASSYGQATEAFF. Together with reference TRBV5-1 and TRBJ1-1, the CDR3 gives the full variable domain: KAGVTQTPRYLIKTRGQQVTLSCSPISGHRSVSWYQQTPGQGLQFLFEYFSETQRNKGNFPGRFSGRQFSNSRSEMNVSTLELGDSALYLCASSYGQATEAFFGQGTRLTVV.

The CDR3 sequence: CASAPRGGRADTQYF. The CDR3, as DNA: TGCGCCAGCGCCCCCCGGGGGGGCCGGGCAGATACGCAGTATTTT. The chain uses TRBV5-1 and TRBJ2-3; 8 bases map to TRBD2. CDR3 length equals 15 residues. CDR1 is SGHRS and CDR2 is YFSETQ in the germline V gene. The J segment lost 4 bases and the V segment lost 7 bases, leaving 11 bases of the junction unmatched. Full variable domain (missing parts from reference TRBV5-1 and TRBJ2-3): KAGVTQTPRYLIKTRGQQVTLSCSPISGHRSVSWYQQTPGQGLQFLFEYFSETQRNKGNFPGRFSGRQFSNSRSEMNVSTLELGDSALYLCASAPRGGRADTQYFGPGTRLTVL.

The rearrangement links TRBV28 to TRBJ1-5; 7 bases align to TRBD1. Germline assignment: CDR1 MDHEN and CDR2 SYDVKM. The CDR3 sequence is 14 residues long. The ends lost 4 bases at V and 4 bases at J; junction bases unmatched: 4. CDR3 DNA: TGTGCCAGCAGTTCAGGGGGTGAGAATCAGCCCCAGCATTTT. Translation gives CASSSGGENQPQHF.

The CDR3 DNA sequence: TGCGCCAGCAGCCAAGATACAGGGGTGGACATTCAGTACTTC. Translation gives CASSQDTGVDIQYF. The J gene is TRBJ2-4, the V gene TRBV4-1, with TRBD1 matching over 7 bases. Germline CDR1 and CDR2: MGHRA and YSYEKL. The CDR3 has 14 amino acids. Trimming cost V 0 bases and J 8 bases; bases outside gene matches: 4.

The CDR3 bases are TGTGCCAGCAGCATCCCCCAACAGGGAACCCACGAGCAGTACTTC. This codes for CASSIPQQGTHEQYF. This chain joins TRBV6-6 and TRBJ2-7, with a weak D call TRBD1 (6 bases). Germline loops: CDR1 MNHNY, CDR2 SVGAGI (reference sequence). The V and J ends lost 6 bases and 5 bases respectively, with 20 bases between them. The CDR3 consists of 15 residues.

This chain joins TRBV14 and TRBJ2-5; weak D call: TRBD2 (6 bases). The germline V gene encodes CDR1 SGHDN and CDR2 FVKESK. CDR3 length: 15 residues. Trimming removed 1 base at V and 2 bases at J, with 11 bases between. Here the CDR3 DNA reads TGTGCCAGCAGCCAAGGGAGGGGATTTCAAGAGACCCAGTACTTC. The encoded protein is CASSQGRGFQETQYF. The complete variable domain, with remaining parts taken from reference TRBV14 and TRBJ2-5, reads EAGVTQFPSHSVIEKGQTVTLRCDPISGHDNLYWYRRVMGKEIKFLLHFVKESKQDESGMPNNRFLAERTGGTYSTLKVQPAELEDSGVYFCASSQGRGFQETQYFGPGTRLLVL.

This chain joins TRBV19 and TRBJ2-1; 8 bases align to TRBD1. The length of the CDR3 is 14 residues. CDR1 LNHDA and CDR2 SQIVND come from the germline V gene (reference sequence). V was clipped by 5 bases and J by 10 bases; unmatched bases: 10. The CDR3 nucleotides are TGTGCCAGTAGTCTCACCCCAGGGGGCAACGAGCAGTTCTTC. Amino acids: CASSLTPGGNEQFF.

This chain joins TRBV7-9 and TRBJ1-2, with D perhaps TRBD1 (5 bases). The germline CDR1 and CDR2 sequences are SEHNR and FQNEAQ (reference sequence). The CDR3 contains 14 residues. Trimming stripped 2 bases from V and 2 bases from J, with 9 bases between. CDR3 loop: CASSLSSGNYGYTF. In nucleotides, the CDR3 is TGTGCCAGCAGCTTAAGTTCAGGGAACTATGGCTACACCTTC.